The clone carrying this T cell receptor (beta chain) was picked up a small number of times. These data come from a study of blood T cells in healthy people across ages. Trimming cost V 0 bases and J 4 bases, with 15 bases left between them. The CDR3 is 15 amino acids. Germline V gives CDR1 DFQATT, CDR2 SNEGSKA (reference sequence). A second PCR of about 6 to 12 cycles used a sample-barcoded 5' primer and a J-beta primer mix. MiXCR, applied by TCRdb to the 5' RACE reads, yields one record per CDR3 protein. The sample lists 800,000 to 950,000 distinct CDR3 sequences, around 29% occurring once. These records were also assigned to another study, of T cells of mothers and their children.

The source of this sequence is a woman between 40 and 55 years old in good health. Sequences were obtained from blood. V usage is TRBV20-1 and J usage is TRBJ1-2; D unclear. The CDR3 here is CSARDFIRDSYGYTF. CDR3 nucleotide sequence: TGCAGTGCTAGAGATTTTATTAGGGATTCCTATGGCTACACCTTC.